This T cell receptor beta chain was sequenced for a study of blood T cell repertoires in COVID-19 (dated by TCRdb to about 2020). Study-wide context: The collaborator samples originated in the United States, Italy and Spain and spanned the acute and convalescent phases of COVID-19. Samples were obtained from the ongoing ImmuneRACE study (first 160 participants) and from about 1,300 subjects provided by 6 global collaborators. Deeply sampled blood TCRbeta repertoires from subjects exposed to, actively infected with, or recovered from COVID-19 were included in the dataset. Where available, HLA class I and class II types were obtained from metadata supplied by the sample provider rather than from assay-based typing. Nearly every sample came with metadata listing a de-identified subject ID, COVID-19 status, age in years and sex. The repertoires were released in a freely available public database meant as a resource for research on the immune response to SARS-CoV-2. The material from the prospective study consisted of cDNA or gDNA derived from T cells, B-cell-depleted T cells, or PBMCs. Overall study outcomes, separate from this receptor: Clinical and demographic metadata were provided uncurated, with the amount varying by source and participant.

In the prospective study, participants were about 18 to 100 years old, resided in fewer than 25 geographic areas of the United States, and were enrolled through a virtual design. In the prospective study, participants were assigned to cohorts based on the clinical history participants reported in a screening survey and a study questionnaire. For ImmuneRACE Cohort 3, a participant was defined as recovered based on two consecutive negative NP/OP PCR tests, clearance by a healthcare professional, or resolution of symptoms. Each participant in the prospective study had whole blood, serum and a nasopharyngeal or oropharyngeal swab collected by mobile phlebotomists. Participants in the prospective study had the option to provide additional blood draws and questionnaires over a roughly 2-month period. Blood samples from the prospective study were shipped frozen or at room temperature prior to DNA extraction.

In the germline V gene, CDR1 corresponds to MNHEY and CDR2 to SVGAGI. Taken from cysteine to phenylalanine, the CDR3 has 15 residues. Of the read, only the CDR3 DNA is kept; its 45 bases are in frame from base 1. V lost 0 bases and J lost 4 bases; the stretch between them is 7 bases long. TCRbeta CDR3 regions were amplified from genomic DNA using the immunoSEQ Assay, a bias-controlled multiplex PCR. The published analysis was carried out like this. The number of nucleated cells in each sample was estimated by amplification of reference gene primers within the assay. Sequence reads were collapsed and filtered to measure the absolute abundance of every unique TCRbeta CDR3 rearrangement. For each sample, productive Simpson clonality was calculated by taking the square root of Simpson's diversity index across productive rearrangements. The table comes from immuneACCESS by way of TCRdb, which keeps in-frame sequences with V and J called. Part of the clones is missing from these tables; in studies checked, under half for an unresolved V gene and the rest for unknown reasons. That table is the source of V, J and clone size, and D and trimming were worked out from the DNA. For this sample the table gives about 460,000 clones, of which 80% to 90% were detected only once. The ten most abundant clones make up around 7.9% of the sample.

As concerns this clone: The target of this receptor is not known. One base away there is no much larger clone; base qualities are not given.

The chain was built from TRBV6-5 and TRBJ1-6; too little of a D gene remains to name it. The receptor comes from a woman in her sixties or seventies who had recovered from COVID-19. Source material: PBMCs or T cells enriched from blood (not recorded which). Read as DNA, the sequence is TGTGCCAGCAGTTACTCAGGACTTTATAATTCACCCCTCCACTTT. This is translated as CASSYSGLYNSPLHF.